Listed below are T cell receptor beta chains from one sample, sequenced in a study of early T cells in non-severe SARS-CoV-2 infection. One entry per CDR3 protein, called by TCRdb with MiXCR from the 5' RACE reads. The top ten clones hold approximately 6.1% of a sample with tens of thousands of distinct CDR3 sequences, roughly 12% of them seen once. Sequenced sample: whole blood. The receptors derive from an adult who was a healthcare worker with PCR-confirmed SARS-CoV-2 infection or an uninfected control (not recorded which). Both conserved end residues are part of each CDR3.

TRBV30	TRBJ2-1	CAWNGEVYNEQFF
TRBV20-1	TRBJ2-7	CSAAADSYEQYF
TRBV7-6	TRBJ2-2	CASSLIAGGSGELFF
TRBV20-1	TRBJ1-6	CSAVLPRGNSPLHF
TRBV13	TRBJ2-1	CASSWGLAGGPRNEQFF
TRBV7-8	TRBJ1-3	CASSLGLWGSGNTIYF
TRBV5-5	TRBJ1-1	CASSFQGRPIEAFF
TRBV18	TRBJ1-3	CASSPIRQWESGNTIYF
TRBV5-1	TRBJ2-7	CASSLRSEYYEQYF
TRBV7-3	TRBJ2-3	CASSFSASGNTQYF
TRBV6-5	TRBJ1-1	CASSYSLPGQMNTEAFF
TRBV7-2	TRBJ2-7	CASSPPGGRYEQYF
TRBV5-1	TRBJ2-5	CASSGQGTQETQYF
TRBV12-3/TRBV12-4	TRBJ1-6	CASRDPYSPLHF
TRBV27	TRBJ2-3	CASSLSGLLTDTQYF
TRBV30	TRBJ2-7	CAWSTGTSYEQYF
TRBV10-3	TRBJ2-1	CAISERGVGNEQFF
TRBV5-5	TRBJ2-5	CASSLMESQETQYF
TRBV19	TRBJ2-1	CASTLSGTPYNEQFF
TRBV7-8	TRBJ2-3	CASRPGLAGRGTPPDTQYF
TRBV18	TRBJ2-1	CASSPTPPGPTLSSYNEQFF
TRBV14	TRBJ2-7	CASSPRTSVEQYF
TRBV6-5	TRBJ2-3	CASSLGDTQYF
TRBV29-1	TRBJ1-1	CSVEEGMNTEAFF
TRBV5-1	TRBJ2-7	CASSLAGPPAYEQYF
TRBV4-3	TRBJ2-1	CASSQDFKLAGEYEQFF
TRBV20-1	TRBJ2-7	CSAVLGGYEQYF
TRBV13	TRBJ1-3	CASREGNTIYF
TRBV6-5	TRBJ2-7	CASSSAGTSGPGEQYF
TRBV20-1	TRBJ2-3	CSARGYSVDTQYF
TRBV12-5	TRBJ1-5	CAFGPQHF
TRBV2	TRBJ1-5	CASSERENQPQHF
TRBV5-1	TRBJ2-2	CASSLNAGTGELFF
TRBV21-1	TRBJ2-5	CASSKFPSAKETQYF
TRBV12-3/TRBV12-4	TRBJ2-7	CASSLALAGVLEQYF
TRBV4-3	TRBJ2-1	CASSRTSGRPGEFF
TRBV28	TRBJ2-7	CASGRGYEQYF
TRBV6-2/TRBV6-3	TRBJ2-2	CASSYLAGPSNTGELFF
TRBV20-1	TRBJ2-6	CSARGLGGAGANVLTF
TRBV7-8	TRBJ1-1	CASSLAEVAGTEAFF
TRBV6-6	TRBJ1-6	CASRPDSSYNSPLHF
TRBV19	TRBJ1-2	CASSIDHQAGGNYGYTF
TRBV9	TRBJ1-2	CASIYSGTGF
TRBV25-1	TRBJ1-2	CASSDNSVVLRGYTF
TRBV20-1	TRBJ2-1	CSARDLLEYSSGKQFF
TRBV5-6	TRBJ2-3	CASSARVAAYTDTQYF
TRBV14	TRBJ2-1	CASSPTYNEQFF
TRBV5-1	TRBJ2-2	CASSSGQGTNTGELFF
TRBV6-1	TRBJ2-1	CASSEALQKQFF
TRBV4-1	TRBJ1-2	CASSQVHRADYGYTF
TRBV6-6	TRBJ1-6	CASSYRDRGSPLHF
TRBV28	TRBJ2-7	CASSLFDPGLARGGQYF
TRBV25-1	TRBJ2-3	CASSEPQGADTQYF